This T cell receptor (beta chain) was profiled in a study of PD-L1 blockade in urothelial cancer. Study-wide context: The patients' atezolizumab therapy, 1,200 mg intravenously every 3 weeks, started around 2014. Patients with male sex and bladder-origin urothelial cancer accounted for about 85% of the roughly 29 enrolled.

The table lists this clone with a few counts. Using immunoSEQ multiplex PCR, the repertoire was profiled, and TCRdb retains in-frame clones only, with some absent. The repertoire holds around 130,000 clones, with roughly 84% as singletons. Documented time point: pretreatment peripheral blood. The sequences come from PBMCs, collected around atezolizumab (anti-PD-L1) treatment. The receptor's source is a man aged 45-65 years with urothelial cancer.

CDR3 coding DNA: TGTGCCAGCAGCTTATTACCAGGGCCATCCTACGAGCAGTACTTC. Residues: CASSLLPGPSYEQYF. This sequence joins TRBV7-2 and TRBJ2-7, with D perhaps matching TRBD1 (5 bases). Germline CDR1 SGHTA, CDR2 FQGNSA. V was pared by 2 bases and J by 1 base, with 12 bases between. The CDR3 runs to 15 residues.